The next 9 T cell receptor beta chains were all read from a single sample in a study of blood T cell repertoires in COVID-19. Sequencing was performed with immunoSEQ multiplex PCR; in TCRdb, only in-frame clones are kept and a portion is missing. The table has around 58,000 clones, about four fifths seen once. The sample was PBMCs or T cells enriched from blood (not recorded which). All receptors come from a woman in her forties with acute COVID-19.

This clone has more than one count but fewer than ten. The chain employs TRBV18 and TRBJ2-2; 11 bases map to TRBD2. V dropped 0 bases and J dropped 0; count of bases not matched to a gene: 3. This CDR3 spans 18 amino acids. From germline, CDR1 is KGHSH and CDR2 LQKENI. The CDR3 loop reads CASSPPGLAVTNTGELFF. CDR3 sequence (DNA): TGTGCCAGCTCACCACCGGGACTAGCGGTAACGAACACCGGGGAGCTGTTTTTT.

Here the CDR3 reads CASSGGQGAGSPLHF. Written as DNA, the CDR3 is TGTGCCAGCAGCGGGGGACAGGGGGCTGGATCACCCCTCCACTTT. J is TRBJ1-6 and V is TRBV9; TRBD1 matches at 12 bases. V trimming: 3 bases; J trimming: 10 bases; junction bases outside the gene matches: 5. The CDR3 is made up of 15 amino acids. CDR1 SGDLS and CDR2 YYNGEE come from the germline V gene.

The chain's CDR3 is CASIPGTSGFGSTDTQYF. CDR3 coding DNA: TGTGCCAGCATCCCCGGGACTAGCGGGTTCGGGAGCACAGATACGCAGTATTTT. This sequence joins TRBV7-8 and TRBJ2-3; 12 bases map to TRBD2. The CDR3 runs to 18 residues. Trimming took 7 bases from V and 0 from J; bases not matched to a gene: 11. Germline V gene sequence: CDR1 SGHVS, CDR2 FQNEAQ.

The chain joins TRBV20-1 to TRBJ2-5; the D is unclear. Germline CDR1 reads DFQATT; CDR2 reads SNEGSKA (reference sequence). CDR3 length: 11 amino acids. Trimming pared 4 bases from V and 2 bases from J, leaving 5 bases between. The CDR3 DNA reads TGCAGTGCTATCCAGCAAGAGACCCAGTACTTC. Encoded protein: CSAIQQETQYF.

J is TRBJ2-4 and V is TRBV5-4; 12 bases line up with TRBD1. This CDR3 contains 14 residues. Germline V lookup: CDR1 SGHNT, CDR2 YYREEE (reference sequence). The J segment lost 9 bases and the V segment lost 3 bases, leaving 4 bases of the junction unmatched. CDR3 coding DNA: TGTGCCAGCAGCTGGGACAGGGGGCAGGTCATTCAGTACTTC. Residues: CASSWDRGQVIQYF.

This chain uses TRBV28 with TRBJ1-2; D is perhaps TRBD1 (6 bases). Trimming cost V 3 bases and J 2 bases, with 13 bases left between them. This CDR3 has 15 residues. The germline V gene has CDR1 MDHEN and CDR2 SYDVKM. The CDR3 DNA sequence: TGTGCCAGCAGTTTCTTTCAAACAGGGAACTATGGCTACACCTTC. Its protein is CASSFFQTGNYGYTF.

In DNA, the CDR3 is TGTGCCAGCAGCTTATTGGCAGCGGCTAACTATGGCTACACCTTC. This encodes CASSLLAAANYGYTF. The genes are TRBV7-9 and TRBJ1-2, with D hard to call. Between the trimmed V and J ends, which lost 2 bases and 0 bases, there was a span of 10 bases. Germline values: CDR1 SEHNR, CDR2 FQNEAQ (reference sequence). The CDR3 totals 15 residues.

This sequence joins TRBV27 and TRBJ2-1; TRBD1 aligns across 9 bases. J gave up 4 bases and V 2 bases, and 3 bases lay outside the gene matches. Germline lookup yields CDR1 MNHEY and CDR2 SMNVEV (reference sequence). There are 15 residues in the CDR3. The chain's CDR3 is CASSLGTGQYNEQFF. The CDR3 DNA follows: TGTGCCAGCAGTTTAGGGACAGGGCAATACAATGAGCAGTTCTTC.

The gene calls are TRBV27 and TRBJ2-1; 8 positions agree with TRBD1. Per the germline V gene, CDR1 is MNHEY and CDR2 is SMNVEV (reference sequence). The junction had 12 bases not matched to a gene; V was cut back by 2 bases and J by 9 bases. The CDR3 loop spans 16 amino acids. The CDR3 DNA is TGTGCCAGCAGTTTACGGCAGGGGGCTGTGTGGGTTGAGCAGTTCTTC. It is translated as CASSLRQGAVWVEQFF.